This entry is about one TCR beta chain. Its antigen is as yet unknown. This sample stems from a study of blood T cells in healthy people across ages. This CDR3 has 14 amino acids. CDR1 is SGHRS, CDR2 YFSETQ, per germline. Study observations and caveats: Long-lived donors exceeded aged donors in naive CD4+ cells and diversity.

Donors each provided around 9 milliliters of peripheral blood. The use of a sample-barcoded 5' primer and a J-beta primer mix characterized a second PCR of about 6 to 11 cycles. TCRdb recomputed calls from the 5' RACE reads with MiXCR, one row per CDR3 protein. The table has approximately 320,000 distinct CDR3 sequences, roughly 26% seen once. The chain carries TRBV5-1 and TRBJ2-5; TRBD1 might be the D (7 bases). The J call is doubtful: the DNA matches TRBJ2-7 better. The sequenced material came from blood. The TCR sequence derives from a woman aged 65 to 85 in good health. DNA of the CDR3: TGCGCCAGCAGCCCTGCAGGGGGGCCCTACGAGCAGTACTTC. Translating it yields CASSPAGGPYEQYF.